These 24 T cell receptor beta chains share one sample of origin, sequenced in a study of shared clonotypes between healthy human individuals. Terminally differentiated effector memory CD45RA+ cells were excluded by CCR7 positive selection of CD45RO-negative cells. Clones were sequenced by immunoSEQ multiplex PCR, and TCRdb holds only the in-frame ones, with some missing. The table records approximately 1.9 million clones, roughly 95% of them present only once. Input material: naive CD8+ T cells from PBMCs. The receptor source for this set is a young man in good health. Some clones in this sample may be carry-over from other donors' samples.

This chain uses TRBV30 with TRBJ2-1; no firm D call. The CDR3 is 15 amino acids. Per the germline V gene, CDR1 is GTSNPN and CDR2 is SVGIG (reference sequence). Trimming stripped 5 bases from V and 0 bases from J, with 14 bases between. The CDR3 sequence is CAWRERTVSYNEQFF. CDR3 bases: TGTGCCTGGCGAGAAAGGACGGTCTCCTACAATGAGCAGTTCTTC.

This clone appeared a single time. The V gene is TRBV7-8, the J gene TRBJ2-1; D may be TRBD2 (6 bases). CDR1 is SGHVS and CDR2 is FQNEAQ in the germline V gene. V gave up 2 bases and J gave up 0 bases, with 11 bases separating them. CDR3 size: 16 residues. This CDR3 is CASSLQPLASYNEQFF. The CDR3 coding sequence is TGTGCCAGCAGCTTACAACCACTAGCCTCCTACAATGAGCAGTTCTTC. The full variable domain, rest sourced from reference TRBV7-8 and TRBJ2-1, is GAGVSQSPRYKVAKRGQDVALRCDPISGHVSLFWYQQALGQGPEFLTYFQNEAQLDKSGLPSDRFFAERPEGSVSTLKIQRTQQEDSAVYLCASSLQPLASYNEQFFGPGTRLTVL.

The chain recombines TRBV7-9 with TRBJ2-3; TRBD1 is a possible D gene (5 bases). The CDR3 runs 14 residues. CDR1 and CDR2 from the germline V gene are SEHNR and FQNEAQ (reference sequence). V lost 7 bases and J 2 bases, leaving 13 bases between the germline ends. The CDR3 DNA reads as TGTGCCAGCACCCAGGACACGAACACAGATACGCAGTATTTT. This gives the protein CASTQDTNTDTQYF.

The rearrangement joins TRBV4-1 to TRBJ2-7, with TRBD1 as a possible D gene (5 bases). CDR3 length: 14 residues. Trimming took off 1 base at V and 3 bases at J, with 10 bases between the two ends. Germline V gives CDR1 MGHRA, CDR2 YSYEKL. The CDR3 here is CASSQGQMNYEQYF. The CDR3 coding sequence is TGCGCCAGCAGCCAAGGACAGATGAACTACGAGCAGTACTTC.

The rearrangement links TRBV29-1 to TRBJ2-7, with 9 bases matching TRBD2. Germline V gene lookup returns CDR1 SQVTM and CDR2 ANQGSEA. J lost 4 bases, V lost 3 bases, and 4 bases had no gene match. This CDR3 has 13 amino acids. In nucleotides, the CDR3 is TGCAGCGTTGAGGCTAGCGGGATTTACGAGCAGTACTTC. Protein product: CSVEASGIYEQYF.

The chain is built from TRBV7-9 and TRBJ2-5; maybe TRBD2 (6 bases). Trimming took off 6 bases at V and 5 bases at J, with 13 bases between the two ends. The V gene's germline CDR1 is SEHNR and CDR2 FQNEAQ (reference sequence). The CDR3 spans 13 residues. Written as DNA, the CDR3 is TGTGCCAGCAGGCGGGACCTCGGGGAGACCCAGTACTTC. Its translation is CASRRDLGETQYF.

This chain uses TRBV28 with TRBJ2-7, with D unclear. The ends were cut back, 5 bases at V and 0 bases at J, with 11 bases in the middle. CDR3 length equals 14 residues. Germline assignment: CDR1 MDHEN and CDR2 SYDVKM. The CDR3 here is CASSGPTSSYEQYF. The CDR3 region has the DNA TGTGCCAGCAGTGGTCCCACCAGCTCCTACGAGCAGTACTTC.

CDR3 region: CASSPTSGVGAYEQYF. As DNA, the CDR3 is TGTGCCAGCAGCCCGACTAGCGGAGTGGGAGCCTACGAGCAGTACTTC. The genes are TRBV11-2 and TRBJ2-7; 9 bases are a match to TRBD2. V gave up 5 bases and J gave up 2 bases; unmatched junction bases: 10. The CDR3 is 16 residues long. Germline V gene lookup returns CDR1 SGHAT and CDR2 FQNNGV.

The V and J genes are TRBV9 and TRBJ2-2; unclear D gene. The length of the CDR3 is 13 residues. CDR1 SGDLS and CDR2 YYNGEE come from the germline V gene. Between the trimmed V and J ends, which lost 4 bases and 5 bases, there was a span of 9 bases. DNA for the CDR3: TGTGCCAGCAGCCCCGGCTGGACCGGGGAGCTGTTTTTT. This encodes CASSPGWTGELFF.

J is TRBJ2-2 and V is TRBV10-3; D tentatively reads TRBD1 or TRBD2 (5 bases each). Germline CDR1 reads ENHRY; CDR2 reads SYGVKD. V was pared by 3 bases and J by 1 base, with 12 bases between. The CDR3 has 16 residues. CDR3 nucleotide sequence: TGTGCCATCAGTGACATTCCGGGGCAGAACACCGGGGAGCTGTTTTTT. It specifies CAISDIPGQNTGELFF.

A remark on this clone: Other DNA sequences in this specimen translate into the identical CDR3. The chain combines TRBV4-2 with TRBJ2-7; no firm D call. CDR1 is LGHNA and CDR2 is YNFKEQ in the germline V gene. The CDR3 length is 14 residues. Trimming cost V 3 bases and J 3 bases, with 12 bases left between them. The CDR3 region has the DNA TGTGCCAGCAGCCAGGGAACAAGTGGCTACGAGCAGTACTTC. Amino acids: CASSQGTSGYEQYF.

The gene calls are TRBV5-6 and TRBJ2-1; TRBD2 aligns across 14 bases. CDR3 length: 16 amino acids. After removal of 3 bases from V and 9 bases from J, the junction contained 8 bases not matched to a gene. The germline CDR1 and CDR2 sequences are SGHDT and YYEEEE. CDR3 sequence (DNA): TGTGCCAGCAGCTACGGGACTAGCGGGAGTTGGGGTGAGCAGTTCTTC. Residues: CASSYGTSGSWGEQFF. Full variable domain (outside the CDR3, taken from reference TRBV5-6 and TRBJ2-1): DAGVTQSPTHLIKTRGQQVTLRCSPKSGHDTVSWYQQALGQGPQFIFQYYEEEERQRGNFPDRFSGHQFPNYSSELNVNALLLGDSALYLCASSYGTSGSWGEQFFGPGTRLTVL.

This rearrangement joins TRBV10-3 to TRBJ2-5; TRBD1 matches at 10 bases. Germline CDR1 is ENHRY and CDR2 is SYGVKD. J lost 1 base, V lost 11 bases, and 4 bases had no gene match. The CDR3 has 13 residues. The chain's CDR3 is CAVRDRGQETQYF. The CDR3 nucleotides are TGTGCCGTCCGGGACAGGGGCCAAGAGACCCAGTACTTC.

For the CDR3, the DNA is TGTGCCAGCAGCGGGATAGCGGGAGCTCGAGCCGGGGAGCTGTTTTTT. This encodes CASSGIAGARAGELFF. This chain uses TRBV7-9 with TRBJ2-2; 9 bases match TRBD2. After removal of 5 bases from V and 6 bases from J, the junction contained 10 bases not matched to a gene. The CDR3 is made up of 16 amino acids. CDR1 and CDR2 from the germline V gene are SEHNR and FQNEAQ (reference sequence).

The chain recombines TRBV29-1 with TRBJ2-5, with TRBD2 identical over 9 bases. The DNA end lines up better with TRBJ2-7; the J call may be wrong. From germline, CDR1 is SQVTM and CDR2 ANQGSEA. There are 15 residues in the CDR3. The CDR3 DNA is TGCAGCGTTGAAGATTGGTCTAGCGGGACCAGCGAGCAGTACTTC. This translates into CSVEDWSSGTSEQYF.

The chain has TRBV29-1 and TRBJ2-2, with 11 positions matching TRBD1. Germline CDR1 is SQVTM and CDR2 is ANQGSEA. V lost 5 bases and J lost 4; bases outside the gene matches: 6. CDR3 length equals 15 residues. The CDR3 bases are TGCAGCGTTTGGGACAGGGGGTCGAGCACCGGGGAGCTGTTTTTT. Translating it yields CSVWDRGSSTGELFF.

V gene TRBV5-1 combines with J gene TRBJ1-1; TRBD1 matches at 9 bases. With V trimmed by 3 bases and J by 3 bases, 12 bases remained unmatched. In germline, CDR1 is SGHRS, CDR2 YFSETQ. This CDR3 is built from 17 residues. CDR3 nucleotide sequence: TGCGCCAGCAGCTGGGGGGCTATCGGGACAGGGTACACTGAAGCTTTCTTT. Translation gives CASSWGAIGTGYTEAFF.

This clone was counted a single time. V and J are TRBV27 and TRBJ2-3, with 12 nucleotides matching TRBD2. Trimming cost V 2 bases and J 11 bases; bases outside gene matches: 14. The CDR3 spans 17 residues. Germline CDR1 is MNHEY and CDR2 is SMNVEV (reference sequence). The CDR3 coding sequence is TGTGCCAGCAGTTTACCCTCGCTAGCGGGAGGGCCCGTCGGGCAGTATTTT. It yields the protein CASSLPSLAGGPVGQYF.

The V call is TRBV6-6, the J call TRBJ2-1; 10 nucleotides agree with TRBD2. Trimming took 5 bases from V and 15 from J; bases not matched to a gene: 13. The CDR3 runs to 14 residues. Germline CDR1 is MNHNY and CDR2 is SVGAGI (reference sequence). The CDR3 nucleotides read TGTGCCAGCAGTGCGACTAGCGGGCCCTCCTCCTGGTTCTTC. Amino acids: CASSATSGPSSWFF.

Regarding this clone: This same CDR3 is encoded by further DNA sequences in the sample. The rearrangement links TRBV15 to TRBJ1-3; 7 nucleotides align to TRBD1. This CDR3 is built from 15 residues. V was clipped by 3 bases and J by 0 bases; unmatched bases: 2. The germline CDR1 and CDR2 sequences are LNHNV and YYDKDF (reference sequence). The CDR3 sequence is CATSRGQLSGNTIYF. The CDR3 nucleotides read TGTGCCACCAGCAGGGGACAGCTCTCTGGAAACACCATATATTTT.

The chain recombines TRBV5-6 with TRBJ1-5; maybe TRBD1 (5 bases). Trimming cost V 0 bases and J 3 bases, with 16 bases left between them. Germline CDR1 and CDR2: SGHDT and YYEEEE. CDR3 size: 17 residues. As DNA, the CDR3 is TGTGCCAGCAGCTTGGGACCCGGCTGGGGGGACAATCAGCCCCAGCATTTT. As protein: CASSLGPGWGDNQPQHF.

This rearrangement joins TRBV11-2 to TRBJ1-3; D possibly corresponds to TRBD1 (5 bases). This CDR3 contains 15 residues. Germline assignment: CDR1 SGHAT and CDR2 FQNNGV. The V end was cut by 4 bases, the J end by 5 bases, with 15 bases between. The DNA for the CDR3 is TGTGCCAGCAGCTCCAGCCAGGGTTTGAGAAACACCATATATTTT. It specifies CASSSSQGLRNTIYF.

The V call is TRBV27, the J call TRBJ2-3; no firm D call. Germline-derived CDR1 and CDR2 are MNHEY and SMNVEV (reference sequence). Trimming left V 4 bases short and J 6 bases short, with 8 bases between. The CDR3 consists of 12 residues. The CDR3 sequence is CASSSAADTQYF. CDR3 nucleotide sequence: TGTGCCAGCAGTTCGGCAGCGGATACGCAGTATTTT.

The chain combines TRBV7-9 with TRBJ2-5; 7 bases line up with TRBD1. The CDR3 covers 15 residues. Germline loops: CDR1 SEHNR, CDR2 FQNEAQ (reference sequence). The V gene end was trimmed by 5 bases and the J gene end by 1 base; junction bases not matched to a gene: 7. CDR3 amino acids: CASSPGTAAQETQYF. In DNA form, the CDR3 reads TGTGCCAGCAGCCCAGGGACAGCGGCCCAAGAGACCCAGTACTTC.